This T cell receptor (beta chain) was sequenced in a study of blood T cells in healthy people across ages (dated by TCRdb to about 2015). For the wider study: In model experiments, template switching captured about one uniquely barcoded TCR beta cDNA molecule for every two T cells. The donors were divided into four age groups: young (average around 15 years), middle-aged (approximately 39), aged (roughly 66) and long-lived (82). To avoid experimental bias, donors of different ages were distributed randomly across sequencing lanes. To track age-related changes in TCR beta repertoire diversity, the study relied on deep sequencing normalized with unique cDNA molecular identifiers. Two additional independent replicas of 1 million unique cDNA reads from the same blood draw were analyzed for two donors (one aged 18 to 30 and one aged 80 or older). What the research found in general, with its limitations: Compared with the aged group, the long-lived group had more naive CD4+ T cells, fewer expanded clones and increased TCR diversity, suggesting age selection. Conclusive comparison of naive and antigen-experienced compartments was prevented by the profiling of bulk unsorted PBMCs. Total diversity estimates from one million sequenced T cells were considered lower bounds and underestimates. As age increased, observed TCR beta diversity per million T cells dropped in a roughly linear way, and a significant reduction was already evident by age 40. Because the CMV infection status of the donors was unknown, age-related changes in expanded clonotypes may potentially have been confounded. A strong correlation was found between observed TCR beta diversity and the percentage of naive T cells measured by flow cytometry.

The method was 5' RACE. TCRdb names Illumina HiSeq 2500 as the instrument used. A second about 7 to 12 cycle PCR used a sample-barcoded 5' primer and a J-beta primer mix. A template-switch 5' adaptor carrying 12 random nucleotides introduced a unique molecular identifier onto each TCR beta cDNA molecule. Each sample yielded at least 3 million CDR3-containing paired-end reads. The Mint cDNA synthesis kit, primed by a TRBC-specific oligonucleotide, was used to synthesize first-strand cDNA from all RNA. Following uracil-DNA glycosylase treatment, all cDNA underwent a first 18-cycle PCR with the universal primers M1SS and BC2_uni_R. On the study's bioinformatics: For normalization, 1 million high-quality reads, each with a distinct molecular identifier, were randomly selected from each sample. Reads with shared molecular identifiers were discarded instead of being binned into consensus sequences. MiTCR, set to a Q25 quality threshold and the strictest error-elimination algorithm, was used for CDR3 identification, clonotype clustering and error correction. A nonparametric unseen species model with Euler transformation was used to estimate a lower bound on total TCR beta diversity. The raw public reads went through TCRdb reprocessing: fastp at Q25, MiXCR clone calling, in-frame beta chains kept. Each entry is one CDR3 protein sequence, shown with its most common DNA and genes. The V and J calls come from TCRdb's annotation, not from the publication. Here the sample has about 640,000 distinct CDR3 sequences; approximately 30% occur a single time. Clones ranked in the top ten supply approximately 15% of the sample.

The CDR3 runs 16 residues from the cysteine to the phenylalanine. Only the CDR3 DNA stays, 48 bases, in frame from base 1. Compared with germline, V lacks 1 base and J lacks 1 base; bases without a gene match: 5. The CDR1 and CDR2 encoded by the germline V gene (reference sequence) are SGHKS and YYEKEE. Systemically healthy Caucasian individuals from Russia, 39 in total and aged roughly 6 to 100 years, were included as donors. Each donor gave 9 to 10 milliliters of peripheral blood, collected into EDTA-treated Vacutainer tubes. Ficoll-Paque density-gradient centrifugation was used to isolate PBMCs, with at least 6 million obtained per sample. Trizol reagent was used to extract total RNA from the PBMCs, yielding at least 6 micrograms per sample. The percentages of naive CD45RAhigh/CD27high T cells were determined by flow cytometry on a PBMC aliquot from every donor. Remarks on this clonotype: Its antigen specificity is not known. There are no base qualities to consult, and no much larger clone falls within one base.

The source material was blood. This clonotype originated in a woman older than 75 in good health. The chain is assembled from TRBV5-5 and TRBJ2-5, and TRBD2 aligns with 9 junction nucleotides. The CDR3 has the sequence CASSLNAGGSQETQYF. The sequence in DNA is TGTGCCAGCAGCTTGAACGCGGGAGGGAGCCAAGAGACCCAGTACTTC.